This is a list of T cell receptor beta chains from one sample in a study of PD-1 blockade in classical Hodgkin lymphoma. Sequenced by immunoSEQ multiplex PCR; TCRdb stores in-frame clones only, minus some. The table lists 25,000 to 30,000 clones, approximately 86% of them singletons. Sequenced here: CD8+ T cells from blood, sampled at baseline. Every receptor here comes from a human donor with classical Hodgkin lymphoma. The CDR3 runs from the conserved cysteine through the conserved F or W. Fields, in order: clone size, V gene, D gene, J gene, CDR3 protein, CDR3 DNA. A D gene is named only where the DNA matches it firmly. Where a row states a size, it is once, few, many or the class of an expanded clone; other rows omit it.

.	TRBV5-1	.	TRBJ1-4	CASSLRATGANEKLFF	TGCGCCAGCAGCCTTAGGGCGACAGGAGCTAATGAAAAACTGTTTTTT
.	TRBV7-9	.	TRBJ2-7	CASSLAGVSYEQYF	TGTGCCAGCAGCTTAGCAGGGGTCTCCTACGAGCAGTACTTC
.	TRBV27	TRBD2	TRBJ2-7	CASSSRSGRGSYEQYF	TGTGCCAGCAGTTCAAGAAGCGGGAGGGGCTCCTACGAGCAGTACTTC
.	TRBV5-8	.	TRBJ2-2	CASRPLTGELFF	TGTGCCAGCAGACCCCTCACCGGGGAGCTGTTTTTT
once	TRBV2	TRBD1	TRBJ2-3	CASTPGQGLLHNTTDTQYF	TGTGCCAGCACCCCGGGACAGGGGTTACTCCACAACACAACAGATACGCAGTATTTT
.	TRBV5-1	.	TRBJ2-3	CASLAEGATDTQYF	TGCGCCAGCTTAGCGGAGGGAGCCACAGATACGCAGTATTTT
once	TRBV2	TRBD2	TRBJ2-5	CASSAYSGALLETQYF	TGTGCCAGCAGTGCATACAGCGGGGCCCTATTGGAGACCCAGTACTTC
.	TRBV6-6	.	TRBJ2-7	CASSYSREQYF	TGTGCCAGCAGTTATTCGCGCGAGCAGTACTTC
once	TRBV30	TRBD2	TRBJ2-3	CAWRLSGTSGGNTITDTQYF	TGTGCCTGGCGGCTTTCCGGGACTAGCGGGGGAAACACAATCACAGATACGCAGTATTTT
once	TRBV4-1	.	TRBJ2-1	CASSQEEQFNEQFF	TGCGCCAGCAGCCAAGAGGAACAGTTTAATGAGCAGTTCTTC
.	TRBV25-1	.	TRBJ1-1	CASSEEGVTGNTEAFF	TGTGCCAGCAGTGAAGAGGGGGTGACAGGGAACACTGAAGCTTTCTTT
.	TRBV25-1	.	TRBJ1-2	CASSEWGYGYTF	TGTGCCAGCAGTGAATGGGGCTATGGCTACACCTTC
.	TRBV5-6	.	TRBJ2-7	CASSLHGSYEQYF	TGTGCCAGCAGCTTACACGGGTCCTACGAGCAGTACTTC
.	TRBV7-6	.	TRBJ2-5	CASSQGGYQETQYF	TGTGCCAGCAGCCAAGGAGGGTACCAAGAGACCCAGTACTTC
.	TRBV9	.	TRBJ2-1	CASSGSSNNEQFF	TGTGCCAGCAGCGGGAGTTCTAACAATGAGCAGTTCTTC
once	TRBV7-9	TRBD2	TRBJ2-1	CASSFGLGNEQFF	TGTGCCAGCAGCTTTGGACTAGGCAATGAGCAGTTCTTC
once	TRBV9	TRBD2	TRBJ2-5	CASSVAVTSGHPRETQYF	TGTGCCAGCAGCGTAGCTGTGACTAGCGGACACCCGCGGGAGACCCAGTACTTC
.	TRBV10-3	.	TRBJ1-2	CAISEGIWYGYTF	TGTGCCATCAGTGAAGGCATCTGGTATGGCTACACCTTC
.	TRBV28	.	TRBJ1-5	CASSFAAPQHF	TGTGCCAGCAGTTTTGCCGCACCCCAGCATTTT
.	TRBV27	.	TRBJ2-7	CASSRGGQPYF	TGTGCCAGCAGTAGAGGGGGGCAGCCCTACTTC
.	TRBV7-8	.	TRBJ2-3	CASSRLDTFAQYF	TGTGCCAGCAGCCGACTCGACACCTTTGCGCAGTATTTT
.	TRBV27	.	TRBJ1-5	CASSSTRGLSNQPQHF	TGTGCCAGCTCTTCCACCAGGGGATTAAGCAATCAGCCCCAGCATTTT
.	TRBV28	TRBD2	TRBJ2-7	CASSPEGLAGGRIYEQYF	TGTGCCAGCAGTCCGGAGGGACTAGCGGGAGGGCGGATCTACGAGCAGTACTTC
.	TRBV4-1	TRBD1	TRBJ2-1	CASSQVSGTGGLNEQFF	TGCGCCAGCAGCCAAGTAAGTGGTACAGGGGGCTTGAATGAGCAGTTCTTC
.	TRBV27	.	TRBJ1-5	CASSLGGIGQPQHF	TGTGCCAGCAGTTTAGGGGGGATCGGGCAGCCCCAGCATTTT
.	TRBV6-1	.	TRBJ1-2	CASLGEVDDYGYTF	TGTGCCAGCTTGGGGGAGGTGGATGACTATGGCTACACCTTC
few	TRBV7-3	TRBD1	TRBJ1-1	CASSPTGGTEAFF	TGTGCCAGCAGCCCCACAGGGGGCACTGAAGCTTTCTTT
.	TRBV5-4	TRBD1	TRBJ1-2	CASSFATGDFYGYTF	TGTGCCAGCAGCTTTGCTACAGGGGATTTCTATGGCTACACCTTC
.	TRBV9	TRBD1	TRBJ2-2	CASGGTGVNTGELFF	TGTGCCAGCGGAGGGACAGGCGTTAACACCGGGGAGCTGTTTTTT
few	TRBV7-9	.	TRBJ2-7	CASSPSTGYEQYF	TGTGCCAGCAGCCCAAGTACGGGCTACGAGCAGTACTTC
.	TRBV27	TRBD1	TRBJ2-5	CASRNRGGQETQYF	TGTGCCAGCAGAAACAGGGGTGGGCAAGAGACCCAGTACTTC
.	TRBV5-4	.	TRBJ2-4	CASSLTRTGLAKNIQYF	TGTGCCAGCAGCCTTACAAGGACGGGCCTAGCCAAAAACATTCAGTACTTC
.	TRBV27	TRBD2	TRBJ2-1	CASSLSGGGHEQFF	TGTGCCAGCAGCCTTAGCGGGGGGGGCCATGAGCAGTTCTTC
.	TRBV7-8	.	TRBJ2-1	CASSLEGQPSYNEQFF	TGTGCCAGCAGCTTAGAAGGACAACCCTCCTACAATGAGCAGTTCTTC
.	TRBV11-2	.	TRBJ1-1	CASSLGFRFTTMNTEAFF	TGTGCCAGCAGCTTAGGATTTCGATTTACCACTATGAACACTGAAGCTTTCTTT
.	TRBV7-2	.	TRBJ2-7	CASSLSRWQGDYEQYF	TGTGCCAGCAGCTTATCTCGTTGGCAGGGCGACTACGAGCAGTACTTC